Described below is a single T cell receptor beta chain sequence and its context. The CDR3 covers 15 residues. Looked up from germline, CDR1 is MNHEY and CDR2 is SMNVEV (reference sequence). J lost 6 bases, V lost 5 bases, and 9 bases had no gene match. This specimen belongs to a study of blood T cell repertoires in COVID-19. As for the study in general: Acute and convalescent COVID-19 samples came from the United States, Italy and Spain. Sources were T cells, B-cell-depleted T cells, or PBMCs; the material itself was cDNA or gDNA.

The authors' processing: Amplifying reference gene primers gave estimates of nucleated cell counts. The repertoire was sequenced with immunoSEQ multiplex PCR; TCRdb's copy has only in-frame clones and lacks some. For V, J and clone size, that table is used; D and trimming come from the DNA. This table has around 97,000 clones, 70% to 90% appearing once. The V call is TRBV27, the J call TRBJ2-1; 8 bases fit TRBD2. The sequence derives from a man between 45 and 60 years old in a cohort sampled during active COVID-19. Sequencing was carried out using peripheral blood. This CDR3 reads CASSPSGGPRNEQFF. As DNA, the CDR3 is TGTGCCAGCAGTCCCAGCGGGGGCCCCCGCAATGAGCAGTTCTTC.